A single TCR beta chain is shown here with its context. The antigen is unknown. The entry originates in a study of cytomegalovirus exposure and HLA in healthy donors. The overall study: In an earlier analysis, approximately 120 million unique TCR beta sequences were found from some 200 million T cells. Study conclusions and caveats: The authors later linked a missense DCLRE1C variant to TCR beta V- and J-gene trimming. A later analysis found most CMV-associated TCR beta chains apparently HLA-restricted.

Vbeta (60) and Jbeta (13) primers were used in the PCR. Authors' data handling: Later reanalysis found 70 million to 95 million unique TCR beta chains, 10 million to 14 million of them shared. Repertoires were generated with immunoSEQ multiplex PCR, while TCRdb's copy carries only in-frame clones and drops some. From that table come the V and J calls and clone size; the DNA was used to work out D and trimming. The sample carries around 120,000 clones, around three quarters recorded once. Germline V lookup: CDR1 SNHLY, CDR2 FYNNEI. The CDR3 is made up of 17 amino acids. Trimming left V 6 bases short and J 2 bases short, with 21 bases between.

V and J are TRBV2 and TRBJ2-3, with D possibly matching TRBD2 (5 bases). The receptor's source is a man aged 30 to 45 in good health and CMV-seronegative. The sample comprised PBMCs. The CDR3 DNA sequence: TGTGCCAGCAGAGTAAGGCGGGTCTTACGGAACACAGATACGCAGTATTTT. Translated: CASRVRRVLRNTDTQYF.